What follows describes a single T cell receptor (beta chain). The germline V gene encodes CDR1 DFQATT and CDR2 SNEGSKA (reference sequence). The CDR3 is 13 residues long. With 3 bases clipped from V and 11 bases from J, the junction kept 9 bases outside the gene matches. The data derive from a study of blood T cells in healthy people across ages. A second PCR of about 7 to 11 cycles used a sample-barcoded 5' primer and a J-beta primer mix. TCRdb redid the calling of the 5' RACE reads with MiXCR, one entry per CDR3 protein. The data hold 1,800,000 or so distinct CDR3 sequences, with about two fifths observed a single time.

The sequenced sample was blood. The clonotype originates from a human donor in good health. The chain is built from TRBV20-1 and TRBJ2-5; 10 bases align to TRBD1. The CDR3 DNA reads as TGCAGTGCTAGCCTGACAGGGGGCCGAGAGCAGTACTTC. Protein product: CSASLTGGREQYF.